The source of this T cell receptor (beta chain) is a study of cytomegalovirus exposure and HLA in healthy donors. Study results and limitations: In a later analysis, a missense DCLRE1C variant was linked to TCR beta V- and J-gene trimming. In presence/absence analyses, roughly uniform sequencing depth across donors was assumed.

Per the germline V gene, CDR1 is SGHTA and CDR2 is FQGTGA. Trimming pared 4 bases from V and 14 bases from J, leaving 15 bases between. The CDR3 spans 13 residues. Comment on this clone: Its matching antigen is unknown.

PCR amplification relied on 60 Vbeta primers (plus 13 Jbeta primers). Libraries were prepared by immunoSEQ multiplex PCR; TCRdb keeps only in-frame clonotypes and omits some of them. The table lists about 190,000 clones, 73% of them singletons. The receptor was isolated from a woman in her twenties or thirties in good health and CMV-seronegative. Sequenced material: PBMCs. The chain employs TRBV7-3 and TRBJ1-6; D is perhaps TRBD1 (6 bases). DNA for the CDR3: TGTGCCAGCAGCTCCCGGACAGTCCAAACCCTCCACTTT. Its protein is CASSSRTVQTLHF.